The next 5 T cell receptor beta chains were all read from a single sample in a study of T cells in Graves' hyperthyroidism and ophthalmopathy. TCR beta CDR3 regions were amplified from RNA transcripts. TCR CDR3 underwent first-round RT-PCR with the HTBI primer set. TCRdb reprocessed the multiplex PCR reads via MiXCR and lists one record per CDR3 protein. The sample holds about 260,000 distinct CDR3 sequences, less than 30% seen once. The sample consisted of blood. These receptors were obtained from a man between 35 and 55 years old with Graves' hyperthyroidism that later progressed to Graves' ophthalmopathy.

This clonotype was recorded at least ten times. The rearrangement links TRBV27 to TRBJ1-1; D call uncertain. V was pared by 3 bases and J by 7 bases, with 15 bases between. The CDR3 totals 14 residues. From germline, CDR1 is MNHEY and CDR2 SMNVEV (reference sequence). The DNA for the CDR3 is TGTGCCAGCAGTTTGGACGGATCCTCCTTTGAAGCTTTCTTT. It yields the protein CASSLDGSSFEAFF.

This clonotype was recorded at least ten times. The CDR3: CASSPLLRAHYEQYF. CDR3 DNA: TGTGCCAGCAGCCCACTACTGCGCGCGCACTACGAGCAGTACTTC. The rearrangement joins TRBV6-1 to TRBJ2-7; D remains ambiguous. CDR3 length: 15 residues. Germline CDR1 and CDR2: MNHNS and SASEGT. The V end was cut by 6 bases, the J end by 3 bases, with 18 bases between.

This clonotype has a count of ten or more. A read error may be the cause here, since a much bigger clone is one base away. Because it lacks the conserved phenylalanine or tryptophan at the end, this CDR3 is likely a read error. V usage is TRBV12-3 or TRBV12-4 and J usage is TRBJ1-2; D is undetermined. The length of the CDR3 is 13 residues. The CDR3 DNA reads TGTGCCAGCGGTTTATCAGAGAACTATGGCTACACCCTC. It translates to CASGLSENYGYTL.

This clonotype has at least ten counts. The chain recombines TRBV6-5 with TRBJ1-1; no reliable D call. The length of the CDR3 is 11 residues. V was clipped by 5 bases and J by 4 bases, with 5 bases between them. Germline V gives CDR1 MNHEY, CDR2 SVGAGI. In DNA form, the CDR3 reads TGTGCCAGCAGTAGCCCCACTGAAGCTTTCTTT. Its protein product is CASSSPTEAFF.

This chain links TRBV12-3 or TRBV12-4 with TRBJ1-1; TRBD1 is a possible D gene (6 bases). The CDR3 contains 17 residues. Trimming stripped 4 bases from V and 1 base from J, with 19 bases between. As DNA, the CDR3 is TGTGCCAGCAGTTCGTCAGGCTACAGGGCGAAGAACACTGAAGCTTTCTTT. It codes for CASSSSGYRAKNTEAFF.